This is a list of T cell receptor beta chains from one sample in a study of T cells after yellow fever vaccination. MiXCR, applied by TCRdb to the 5' RACE reads, yields one record per CDR3 protein. The repertoire holds around 320,000 distinct CDR3 sequences, with roughly a tenth as singletons. This specimen consisted of CD4+ T cells sorted from PBMCs, obtained 45 days after the yellow fever booster vaccination. The source is a man aged 18 to 30 who received the YFV17D yellow fever vaccine. CDR3s include the opening cysteine and the closing phenylalanine or tryptophan.

V	J	CDR3
TRBV4-3	TRBJ2-5	CASSPRVQGRMETQYF
TRBV2	TRBJ1-6	CASKWSWGDSPLHF
TRBV4-1	TRBJ2-3	CASSQARQGRTDTQYF
TRBV4-2	TRBJ2-1	CASSQGQGYEQFF
TRBV15	TRBJ2-1	CATRGSGGLTYNEQFF
TRBV2	TRBJ2-3	CASKAASSTDTQYF
TRBV7-2	TRBJ1-2	CASSPQPGGQLYGYTF
TRBV7-2	TRBJ1-2	CASSLQVTSLYGYTF
TRBV11-2	TRBJ2-3	CASSLSGGADSRTDTQYF
TRBV5-1	TRBJ2-1	CASSPYGGAYNEQFF
TRBV5-1	TRBJ2-5	CASSPSSPETQYF
TRBV20-1	TRBJ1-4	CSAPDLGSNEKLFF
TRBV4-2	TRBJ2-5	CASSQGPGETQYF
TRBV10-3	TRBJ1-5	CAIRTTGQPQHF
TRBV5-1	TRBJ2-1	CASSLGQDEQFF
TRBV9	TRBJ2-3	CASSVEGDTQYF
TRBV7-9	TRBJ1-6	CASSLGGAYRNSPLHF
TRBV6-6	TRBJ1-1	CASSSPPGQGGDTEAFF
TRBV5-1	TRBJ2-7	CASSSGDRKGVEQYF
TRBV29-1	TRBJ1-1	CSVRPNTEAFF
TRBV3-1	TRBJ1-2	CASSQGGQGLGGYTF
TRBV12-3/TRBV12-4	TRBJ2-7	CASSSRGGVEQYF
TRBV12-3/TRBV12-4	TRBJ2-6	CASSHRAGANVLTF
TRBV6-1	TRBJ1-2	CASSDAADLYGYTF
TRBV6-2/TRBV6-3	TRBJ1-4	CASTTYGTAEKLFF
TRBV11-2	TRBJ2-1	CASSLAGTGPDNEQFF
TRBV9	TRBJ2-2	CASSVVEGRFTGELFF
TRBV2	TRBJ2-1	CASSEQVTNEQFF
TRBV7-2	TRBJ1-2	CASSYQLPGQPKYTF
TRBV5-4	TRBJ2-2	CASSLTGTNTGELFF
TRBV18	TRBJ1-6	CASSPRENSPLHF
TRBV5-1	TRBJ2-3	CASSLTTSGSTDTQYF
TRBV19	TRBJ2-3	CASSPGVSGGTDTQYF
TRBV20-1	TRBJ2-1	CSASRWADNEQFF
TRBV5-1	TRBJ2-3	CASSLVGGLDTLYF
TRBV5-1	TRBJ2-5	CASSLGAGGGGETQYF
TRBV30	TRBJ1-5	CAWGPASQPQHF
TRBV20-1	TRBJ1-5	CSARDIRVSSILNQPQHF
TRBV12-2	TRBJ1-1	CASRLAPGRANTEAFF
TRBV6-2/TRBV6-3	TRBJ2-1	CASSPAGGLRNEQFF
TRBV5-1	TRBJ1-4	CASSLRGGDEKLFF
TRBV3-1	TRBJ1-2	CASSQVTDYGYTF
TRBV6-2/TRBV6-3	TRBJ1-5	CASSTDRAQPQHF
TRBV9	TRBJ1-1	CASSDGQYMNTEAFF
TRBV7-2	TRBJ2-2	CASSLPSTGELFF
TRBV6-2/TRBV6-3	TRBJ2-3	CASKPRTRGPGADTQYF
TRBV20-1	TRBJ1-3	CSAPSSPAHTIYF
TRBV7-6	TRBJ2-2	CASSPLGKGAGHTGELFF
TRBV20-1	TRBJ2-5	CSAKRTSGGQETQYF
TRBV24-1	TRBJ1-5	CATRARGSNQPQHF
TRBV5-1	TRBJ1-1	CASSSDLTNTEAFF
TRBV7-3	TRBJ2-3	CASSEGTKGSDTQYF
TRBV12-3/TRBV12-4	TRBJ1-5	CASSGPLGYSNQPQHF
TRBV10-2	TRBJ1-5	CASSDQGEDQPQHF
TRBV18	TRBJ2-1	CASSPRDSSYNEQFF
TRBV27	TRBJ2-3	CASSLNGDRIFF
TRBV7-2	TRBJ1-1	CASSLYPPGQQNTEAFF